These 26 T cell receptor beta chains were all obtained from the same sample, sequenced in a study of human T cells and chemical hapten exposure. Time point given: patch test 2, 6 weeks after DPC sensitization. The treatment here: therapeutic diphenylcyclopropenone sensitization with weekly scalp DPC. One entry per CDR3 protein results from TCRdb running MiXCR on the RACE reads. This sample carries over 130,000 distinct CDR3 sequences, roughly 10% of them seen once, and the ten largest clones take around 1.4%. Material: whole blood, obtained in connection with sensitization to the hapten diphenylcyclopropenone (DPC). The receptors were sampled from a woman in her forties or fifties with alopecia areata. Some clones in this sample may be carry-over from other donors' samples.

This clonotype has ten or more counts. V usage is TRBV28 and J usage is TRBJ2-5; a weak D match, TRBD1 (5 bases). Germline V gene lookup returns CDR1 MDHEN and CDR2 SYDVKM. V was cut by 6 bases and J by 1 base, with 12 bases left in between. The CDR3 is made up of 14 amino acids. The CDR3 coding sequence is TGTGCCAGCAGCCGCGACAGTTTCCAAGAGACCCAGTACTTC. Amino acids: CASSRDSFQETQYF.

This clonotype was recorded many times. V usage is TRBV10-3 and J usage is TRBJ2-4; 10 nucleotides line up with TRBD2. Germline V gives CDR1 ENHRY, CDR2 SYGVKD. J was trimmed by 2 bases and V by 0 bases; bases with no gene match: 13. The CDR3 is 20 amino acids. CDR3 sequence: CAISESALEGSGRSKNIQYF. CDR3 coding DNA: TGTGCCATCAGTGAGTCTGCTCTGGAGGGTAGCGGGAGGTCCAAAAACATTCAGTACTTC.

The sample holds many counts of this clonotype. The chain recombines TRBV12-3 or TRBV12-4 with TRBJ2-7; 10 bases line up with TRBD1. Trimming removed 5 bases from V and 1 base from J; junction bases left unmatched: 20. CDR3 size: 20 residues. Here the CDR3 DNA reads TGTGCCAGCAGTCCTACCCCCGGGACAGGGGTCGCGGGAGCGTCCTACGAGCAGTACTTC. This encodes CASSPTPGTGVAGASYEQYF.

This clonotype has a handful of counts. V usage is TRBV29-1 and J usage is TRBJ1-1; the D is unclear. Germline CDR1 and CDR2: SQVTM and ANQGSEA. This CDR3 spans 13 amino acids. Trimming shortened V by 7 bases and J by 4 bases, and 16 bases separated the two germline ends. The chain's CDR3 is CSAARGRATEAFF. The CDR3 DNA sequence: TGCAGCGCTGCACGCGGCCGGGCCACTGAAGCTTTCTTT.

This clonotype came up once. V and J are TRBV7-2 and TRBJ2-7, with D possibly matching TRBD1 (6 bases). In germline, CDR1 is SGHTA, CDR2 FQGNSA. The length of the CDR3 is 13 residues. V dropped 5 bases and J dropped 3 bases, with 11 bases sitting between them. CDR3 DNA sequence: TGTGCCAGCAGCCTTACAGGGTACTACGAGCAGTACTTC. Translating gives CASSLTGYYEQYF.

This clonotype was observed a handful of times. This sequence joins TRBV4-2 and TRBJ2-7; 8 bases match TRBD2. V was pared by 1 base and J by 1 base, with 6 bases of the junction left unmatched. Looked up from germline, CDR1 is LGHNA and CDR2 is YNFKEQ. The CDR3 runs to 16 residues. The CDR3 sequence is CASSQGVAGPSYEQYF. The CDR3 bases are TGTGCCAGCAGCCAAGGAGTAGCGGGACCATCCTACGAGCAGTACTTC.

The chain is built from TRBV5-1 and TRBJ2-3; D unresolved. Germline assignment: CDR1 SGHRS and CDR2 YFSETQ. Between the trimmed V and J ends, which lost 4 bases and 1 base, there was a span of 13 bases. The CDR3 is made up of 15 amino acids. DNA of the CDR3: TGCGCCAGCAGCGTATCTAGTTCCCGCACAGATACGCAGTATTTT. Translating gives CASSVSSSRTDTQYF.

This clonotype turned up a few times. This chain connects TRBV14 to TRBJ2-2; 9 bases line up with TRBD1. The CDR3 spans 15 residues. V gave up 3 bases and J gave up 7 bases; unmatched junction bases: 6. The V gene's germline CDR1 is SGHDN and CDR2 FVKESK. CDR3 nucleotide sequence: TGTGCCAGCAGCCAGGGACAGGGTATCGTCGGGGAGCTGTTTTTT. Protein product: CASSQGQGIVGELFF.

This clonotype has a handful of counts. The rearrangement uses TRBV5-5 and TRBJ2-3; 10 bases fit TRBD1. CDR3 length equals 15 residues. Unmatched junction bases numbered 6, after V lost 4 bases and J lost 4 bases. Germline-derived CDR1 and CDR2 are SGHKS and YYEKEE (reference sequence). The CDR3: CASSRRDRGADTQYF. CDR3 sequence (DNA): TGTGCCAGCAGCCGCCGGGACAGGGGTGCAGATACGCAGTATTTT.

This rearrangement joins TRBV3-1 to TRBJ1-1; D is unresolved. Germline loops: CDR1 LGHDT, CDR2 YNNKEL (reference sequence). This CDR3 is built from 14 residues. V shed 1 base and J shed 6 bases, with 12 bases lying between them. CDR3 bases: TGTGCCAGCAGCCAAGCCGGAGATTGGGCTGAAGCTTTCTTT. Its protein product is CASSQAGDWAEAFF. Based on the CDR3 plus reference TRBV3-1 and TRBJ1-1, the full variable domain is DTAVSQTPKYLVTQMGNDKSIKCEQNLGHDTMYWYKQDSKKFLKIMFSYNNKELIINETVPNRFSPKSPDKAHLNLHINSLELGDSAVYFCASSQAGDWAEAFFGQGTRLTVV.

On this clonotype itself: This may stem from a read error, because a much larger clone lies one nucleotide away. This rearrangement joins TRBV28 to TRBJ2-1; D not certain. CDR1 and CDR2 from the germline V gene are MDHEN and SYDVKM. This CDR3 is 13 amino acids long. In nucleotides, the CDR3 is TGTGCCAGCAGTTGGAGCTCCTACAATGACCAGTTCTTC. Translation gives CASSWSSYNDQFF.

This clonotype was found a few times. The rearrangement links TRBV5-1 to TRBJ2-1; D unclear. The CDR3 covers 11 residues. V was trimmed by 4 bases and J by 8 bases, leaving 7 bases between them. Germline CDR1 reads SGHRS; CDR2 reads YFSETQ. The CDR3 is CASSKTDEQFF. In nucleotides, the CDR3 is TGCGCCAGCAGCAAGACGGATGAGCAGTTCTTC. The whole variable domain, filled in from reference TRBV5-1 and TRBJ2-1, reads KAGVTQTPRYLIKTRGQQVTLSCSPISGHRSVSWYQQTPGQGLQFLFEYFSETQRNKGNFPGRFSGRQFSNSRSEMNVSTLELGDSALYLCASSKTDEQFFGPGTRLTVL.

V and J are TRBV29-1 and TRBJ1-1; TRBD1 might be the D (5 bases). CDR1 is SQVTM and CDR2 is ANQGSEA in the germline V gene. This CDR3 is built from 14 residues. V lost 1 base and J lost 1, with 10 bases in between. DNA of the CDR3: TGCAGCGTTGAAGGACAGCAAGCGAACACTGAAGCTTTCTTT. This gives the protein CSVEGQQANTEAFF.

The chain has TRBV7-2 and TRBJ2-7; TRBD2 aligns across 8 bases. The CDR3 totals 15 residues. In germline, CDR1 is SGHTA, CDR2 FQGNSA. The V and J ends lost 3 bases and 3 bases, in that order; junction bases with no gene match: 7. The DNA of the CDR3 is TGTGCCAGCAGCTTGGCCCCCGGGGGGGGCTACGAGCAGTACTTC. It yields the protein CASSLAPGGGYEQYF.

In its sample, this clonotype was seen many times. The gene calls are TRBV5-1 and TRBJ2-6; perhaps TRBD1 as D (6 bases). Germline CDR1 SGHRS, CDR2 YFSETQ. V lost 2 bases to trimming and J lost 2 bases, with 8 bases between them. The CDR3 extends over 15 amino acids. CDR3 coding DNA: TGCGCCAGCAGCTTTAAGGGGGCTGGGGCCAACGTCCTGACTTTC. Translated: CASSFKGAGANVLTF.

The chain uses TRBV10-3 and TRBJ2-5; the match to TRBD2 covers 9 bases. Germline CDR1 and CDR2: ENHRY and SYGVKD. V gave up 4 bases and J gave up 3 bases; unmatched junction bases: 9. This CDR3 is built from 16 residues. In nucleotides, the CDR3 is TGTGCCATCAGTGGTGGTAGCGGGAGTATGGAAGAGACCCAGTACTTC. Translation: CAISGGSGSMEETQYF.

The chain recombines TRBV12-3 or TRBV12-4 with TRBJ1-2, with 8 bases aligning to TRBD1. The CDR3 sequence is 14 residues long. Trimming removed 5 bases from V and 8 bases from J; junction bases left unmatched: 10. CDR3 in amino acids: CASSNARGRGGYTF. CDR3 nucleotide sequence: TGTGCCAGCAGTAATGCCAGGGGGCGCGGAGGCTACACCTTC.

The rearrangement uses TRBV3-1 and TRBJ1-5; TRBD1 matches 7 bases. The V segment lost 2 bases and the J segment 0 bases; nucleotides outside the gene matches: 1. This CDR3 region has 15 residues. Germline V gene lookup returns CDR1 LGHDT and CDR2 YNNKEL (reference sequence). Here the CDR3 DNA reads TGTGCCAGCAGCCAAAACAGGGGTAGCAATCAGCCCCAGCATTTT. It specifies CASSQNRGSNQPQHF.

V and J are TRBV28 and TRBJ1-2; D unclear. The germline gives CDR1 MDHEN, CDR2 SYDVKM. CDR3 length: 14 amino acids. With 3 bases removed from V and 5 bases from J, the gap between germline ends came to 13 bases. The chain's CDR3 is CASSLASFLYGYTF. The DNA for the CDR3 is TGTGCCAGCAGTTTGGCCAGTTTCCTTTATGGCTACACCTTC.

This chain joins TRBV28 and TRBJ2-3, with a tentative D call TRBD2 (5 bases). V lost 6 bases to trimming and J lost 1 base, with 11 bases between them. The CDR3 is 14 residues long. Per the germline V gene, CDR1 is MDHEN and CDR2 is SYDVKM. The DNA of the CDR3 is TGTGCCAGCAGAGCGGTGTTGGGCACAGATACGCAGTATTTT. As protein: CASRAVLGTDTQYF.

This clonotype was seen many times. This chain joins TRBV6-6 and TRBJ1-1, with 7 positions matching TRBD1. The CDR3 is 15 residues long. Germline trimming cut 5 bases from V and 2 bases from J; bases unmatched to any gene: 8. The V gene's germline CDR1 is MNHNY and CDR2 SVGAGI (reference sequence). The CDR3 DNA sequence: TGTGCCAGCAGTCTCAACGACAGGGCTAACACTGAAGCTTTCTTT. This gives the protein CASSLNDRANTEAFF.

This clonotype came up a few times. The chain employs TRBV28 and TRBJ2-3, with D perhaps assigned TRBD1 or TRBD2 (5 bases each). Germline CDR1 reads MDHEN; CDR2 reads SYDVKM. Deletions cut 3 bases from V and 1 base from J, with 20 bases between. The CDR3 is 18 amino acids. The DNA of the CDR3 is TGTGCCAGCAGTTTTGTGGCCGGGACCCCCAGCGGCACAGATACGCAGTATTTT. It yields the protein CASSFVAGTPSGTDTQYF.

The sample holds many counts of this clonotype. The gene calls are TRBV24-1 and TRBJ2-1; D is possibly TRBD1 or TRBD2 (5 bases each). The germline CDR1 and CDR2 sequences are KGHDR and SFDVKD. The V end was cut by 6 bases, the J end by 7 bases, with 15 bases between. The CDR3 covers 14 residues. CDR3 protein: CATSPAGTVNEQFF. CDR3 nucleotides: TGTGCCACCAGTCCAGCAGGGACGGTAAATGAGCAGTTCTTC.

Here the CDR3 reads CASSPDRLGANVLTF. DNA for the CDR3: TGTGCCAGCAGCCCCGACAGGCTCGGGGCCAACGTCCTGACTTTC. The chain combines TRBV11-2 with TRBJ2-6, with a weak D call TRBD1 (6 bases). CDR3 length: 15 amino acids. The ends were cut back, 5 bases at V and 4 bases at J, with 12 bases in the middle. Germline V lookup: CDR1 SGHAT, CDR2 FQNNGV.

The chain links TRBV7-6 to TRBJ2-1; weak D call: TRBD2 (6 bases). V was pared by 5 bases and J by 6 bases, with 14 bases between. The CDR3 contains 14 residues. CDR1 is SGHVS, CDR2 FNYEAQ, per germline. CDR3 region: CASSGGLSSNEQFF. CDR3 nucleotides: TGTGCCAGCAGCGGGGGACTGTCGAGCAATGAGCAGTTCTTC.

Only a few counts were recorded for this clonotype. The chain combines TRBV20-1 with TRBJ1-1; 8 positions match TRBD1. CDR1 is DFQATT, CDR2 SNEGSKA, per germline (reference sequence). The CDR3 contains 14 residues. With V trimmed by 6 bases and J by 1 base, 7 bases remained unmatched. CDR3 protein: CSAKSGTGNTEAFF. The CDR3 DNA reads TGCAGTGCCAAGTCCGGGACAGGGAACACTGAAGCTTTCTTT.